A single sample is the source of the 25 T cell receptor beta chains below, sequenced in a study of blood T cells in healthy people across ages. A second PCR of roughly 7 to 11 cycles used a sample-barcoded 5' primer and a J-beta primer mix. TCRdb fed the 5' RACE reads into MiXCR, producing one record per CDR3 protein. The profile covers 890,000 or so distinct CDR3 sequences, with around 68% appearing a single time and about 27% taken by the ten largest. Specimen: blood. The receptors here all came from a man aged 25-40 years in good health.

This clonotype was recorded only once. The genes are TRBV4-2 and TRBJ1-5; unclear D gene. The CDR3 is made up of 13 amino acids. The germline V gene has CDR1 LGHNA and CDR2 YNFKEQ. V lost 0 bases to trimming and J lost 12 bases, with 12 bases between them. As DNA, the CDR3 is TGTGCCAGCAGCCAAGACAGCGTCGGCATCCAGCATTTT. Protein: CASSQDSVGIQHF.

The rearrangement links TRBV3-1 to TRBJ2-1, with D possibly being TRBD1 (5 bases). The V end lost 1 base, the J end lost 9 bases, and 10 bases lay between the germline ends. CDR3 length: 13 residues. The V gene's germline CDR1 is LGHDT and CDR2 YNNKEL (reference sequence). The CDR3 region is CASSQVRQGEQFF. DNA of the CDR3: TGTGCCAGCAGCCAAGTTCGCCAGGGTGAGCAGTTCTTC.

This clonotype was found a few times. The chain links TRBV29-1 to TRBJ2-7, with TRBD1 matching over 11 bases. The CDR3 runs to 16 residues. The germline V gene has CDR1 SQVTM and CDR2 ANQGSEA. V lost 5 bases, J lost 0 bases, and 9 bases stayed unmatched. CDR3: CSVKGWGTGGSYEQYF. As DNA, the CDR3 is TGCAGCGTTAAGGGTTGGGGGACAGGGGGCTCCTACGAGCAGTACTTC.

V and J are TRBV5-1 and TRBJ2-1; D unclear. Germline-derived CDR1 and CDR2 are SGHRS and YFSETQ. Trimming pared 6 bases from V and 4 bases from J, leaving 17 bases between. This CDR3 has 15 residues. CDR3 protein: CASKSASLVYNEQFF. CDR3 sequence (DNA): TGCGCCAGCAAGTCAGCCAGCCTGGTGTACAATGAGCAGTTCTTC.

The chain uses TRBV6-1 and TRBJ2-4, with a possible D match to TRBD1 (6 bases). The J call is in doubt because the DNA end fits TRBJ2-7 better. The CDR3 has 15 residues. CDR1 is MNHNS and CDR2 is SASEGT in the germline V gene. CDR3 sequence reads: CASSEGQGIVYEQYF. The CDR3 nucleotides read TGTGCCAGCAGTGAAGGCCAGGGGATCGTTTACGAGCAGTACTTC.

Here the CDR3 DNA reads TGTGCCACCAGCAGAATTTCCGGGACCTATGCGGGTCCCCAGCATTTT. As protein: CATSRISGTYAGPQHF. This sequence joins TRBV15 and TRBJ1-5; a weak D match, TRBD1 (5 bases). Germline assignment: CDR1 LNHNV and CDR2 YYDKDF (reference sequence). With 2 bases removed from V and 10 bases from J, the gap between germline ends came to 21 bases. This CDR3 has 16 amino acids. Combining the CDR3 with reference TRBV15 and TRBJ1-5 gives the whole variable domain DAMVIQNPRYQVTQFGKPVTLSCSQTLNHNVMYWYQQKSSQAPKLLFHYYDKDFNNEADTPDNFQSRRPNTSFCFLDIRSPGLGDTAMYLCATSRISGTYAGPQHFGDGTRLSIL.

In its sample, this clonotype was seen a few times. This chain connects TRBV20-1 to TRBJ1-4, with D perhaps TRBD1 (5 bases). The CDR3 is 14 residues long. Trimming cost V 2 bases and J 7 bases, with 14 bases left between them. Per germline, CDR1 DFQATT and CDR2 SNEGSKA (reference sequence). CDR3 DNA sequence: TGCAGTGCTAGAAGATACGGGGGGAGTGAAAAACTGTTTTTT. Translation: CSARRYGGSEKLFF.

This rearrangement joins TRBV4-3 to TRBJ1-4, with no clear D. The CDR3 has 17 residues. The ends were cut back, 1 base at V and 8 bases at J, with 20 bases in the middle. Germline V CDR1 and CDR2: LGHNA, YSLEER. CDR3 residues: CASSQVGSSLDGEKLFF. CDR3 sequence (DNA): TGCGCCAGCAGCCAAGTCGGGAGCAGCTTAGACGGCGAAAAACTGTTTTTT.

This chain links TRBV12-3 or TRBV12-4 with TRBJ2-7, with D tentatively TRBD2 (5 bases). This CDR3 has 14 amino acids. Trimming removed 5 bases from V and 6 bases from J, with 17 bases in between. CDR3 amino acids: CASSPMGSGGEQYF. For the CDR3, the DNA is TGTGCCAGCAGTCCTATGGGCAGCGGCGGCGAGCAGTACTTC.

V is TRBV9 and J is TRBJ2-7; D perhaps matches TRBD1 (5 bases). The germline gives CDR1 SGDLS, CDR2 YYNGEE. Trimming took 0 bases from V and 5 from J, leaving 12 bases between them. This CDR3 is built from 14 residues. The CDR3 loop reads CASSVVAGWDEQYF. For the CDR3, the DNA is TGTGCCAGCAGCGTAGTTGCAGGGTGGGACGAGCAGTACTTC.

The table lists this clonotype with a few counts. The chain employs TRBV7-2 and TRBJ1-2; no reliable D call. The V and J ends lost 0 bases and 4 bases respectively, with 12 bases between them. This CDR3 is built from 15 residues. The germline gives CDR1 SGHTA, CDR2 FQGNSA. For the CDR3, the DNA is TGTGCCAGCAGCTTAGCCGGTATACTCTCCTATGGCTACACCTTC. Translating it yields CASSLAGILSYGYTF.

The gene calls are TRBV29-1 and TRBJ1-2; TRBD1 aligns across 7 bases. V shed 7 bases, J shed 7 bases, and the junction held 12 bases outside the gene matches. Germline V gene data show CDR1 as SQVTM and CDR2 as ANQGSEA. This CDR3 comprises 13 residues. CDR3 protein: CSATKTGDSGYTF. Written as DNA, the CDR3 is TGCAGCGCTACAAAAACAGGGGATTCTGGCTACACCTTC.

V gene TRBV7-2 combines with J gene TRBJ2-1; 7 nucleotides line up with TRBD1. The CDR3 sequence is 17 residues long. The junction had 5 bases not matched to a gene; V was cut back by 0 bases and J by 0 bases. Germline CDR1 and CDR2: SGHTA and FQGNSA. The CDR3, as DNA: TGTGCCAGCAGCTTAGCCTCGACAGGGAGCTCCTACAATGAGCAGTTCTTC. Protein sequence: CASSLASTGSSYNEQFF.

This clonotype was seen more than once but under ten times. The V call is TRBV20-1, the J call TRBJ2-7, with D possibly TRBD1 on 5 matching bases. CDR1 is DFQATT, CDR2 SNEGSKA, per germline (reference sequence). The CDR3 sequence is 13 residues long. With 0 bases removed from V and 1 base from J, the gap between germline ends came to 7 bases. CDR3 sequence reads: CSARDRESYEQYF. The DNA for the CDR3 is TGCAGTGCTAGAGACAGGGAATCCTACGAGCAGTACTTC.

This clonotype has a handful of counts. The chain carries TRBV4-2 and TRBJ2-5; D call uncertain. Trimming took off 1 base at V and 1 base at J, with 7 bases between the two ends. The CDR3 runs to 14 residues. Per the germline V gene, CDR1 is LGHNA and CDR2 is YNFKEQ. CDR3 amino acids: CASSQAGSQETQYF. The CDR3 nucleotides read TGTGCCAGCAGCCAAGCGGGCTCCCAAGAGACCCAGTACTTC.

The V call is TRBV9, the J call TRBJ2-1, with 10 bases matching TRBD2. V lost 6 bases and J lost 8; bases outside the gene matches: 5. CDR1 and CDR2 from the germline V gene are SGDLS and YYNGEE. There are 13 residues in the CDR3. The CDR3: CASKASGGYEQFF. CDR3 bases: TGTGCCAGCAAAGCTAGCGGGGGTTATGAGCAGTTCTTC.

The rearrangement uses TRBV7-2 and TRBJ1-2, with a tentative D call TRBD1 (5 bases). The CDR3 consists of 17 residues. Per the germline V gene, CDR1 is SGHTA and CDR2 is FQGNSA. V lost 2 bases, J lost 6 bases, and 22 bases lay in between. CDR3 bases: TGTGCCAGCAGCTTACCCGTCGATGCGCAGGGAAGAGATGGCTACACCTTC. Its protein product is CASSLPVDAQGRDGYTF.

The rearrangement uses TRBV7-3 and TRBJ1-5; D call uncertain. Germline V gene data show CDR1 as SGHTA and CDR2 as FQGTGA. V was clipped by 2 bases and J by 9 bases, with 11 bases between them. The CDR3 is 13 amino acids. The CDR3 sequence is CASSLRALGPQHF. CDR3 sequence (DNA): TGTGCCAGCAGCTTACGGGCCCTCGGGCCCCAGCATTTT.

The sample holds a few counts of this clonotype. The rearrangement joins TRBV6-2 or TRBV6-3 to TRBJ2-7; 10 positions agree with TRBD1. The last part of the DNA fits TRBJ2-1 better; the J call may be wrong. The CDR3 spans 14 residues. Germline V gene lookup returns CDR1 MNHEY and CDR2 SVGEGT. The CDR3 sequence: CASSSGTGAYEQFF. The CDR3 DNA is TGTGCCAGCAGTTCCGGGACAGGGGCATATGAGCAGTTCTTC.

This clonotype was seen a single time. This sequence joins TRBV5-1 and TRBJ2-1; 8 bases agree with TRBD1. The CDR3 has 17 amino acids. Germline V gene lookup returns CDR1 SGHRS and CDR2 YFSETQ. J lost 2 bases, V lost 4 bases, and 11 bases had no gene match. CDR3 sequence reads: CASSPTTGGGPYNEQFF. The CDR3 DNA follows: TGCGCCAGCAGCCCCACAACAGGGGGAGGCCCCTACAATGAGCAGTTCTTC.

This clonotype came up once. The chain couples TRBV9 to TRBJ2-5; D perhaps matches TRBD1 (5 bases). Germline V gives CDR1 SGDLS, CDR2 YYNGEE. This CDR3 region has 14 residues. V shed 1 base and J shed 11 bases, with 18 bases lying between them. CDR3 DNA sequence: TGTGCCAGCAGCGTATGTCACGGCAGGGCGGTGCAGTACTTC. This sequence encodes CASSVCHGRAVQYF.

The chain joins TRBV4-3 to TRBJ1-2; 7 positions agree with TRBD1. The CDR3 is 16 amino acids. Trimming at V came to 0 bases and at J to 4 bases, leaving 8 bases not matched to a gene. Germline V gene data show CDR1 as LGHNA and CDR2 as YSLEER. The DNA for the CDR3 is TGCGCCAGCAGCCAAGAACCGGGACAGATGTCCTATGGCTACACCTTC. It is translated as CASSQEPGQMSYGYTF.

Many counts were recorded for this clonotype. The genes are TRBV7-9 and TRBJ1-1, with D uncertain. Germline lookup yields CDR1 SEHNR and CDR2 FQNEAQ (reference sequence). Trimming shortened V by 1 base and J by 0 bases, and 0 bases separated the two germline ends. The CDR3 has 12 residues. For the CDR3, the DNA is TGTGCCAGCAGCTTAGTGAACACTGAAGCTTTCTTT. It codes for CASSLVNTEAFF.

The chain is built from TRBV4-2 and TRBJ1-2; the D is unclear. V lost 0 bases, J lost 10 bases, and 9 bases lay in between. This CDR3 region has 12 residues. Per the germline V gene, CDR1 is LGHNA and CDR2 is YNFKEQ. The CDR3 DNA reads TGTGCCAGCAGCCAAGATTATGTATCCTACACCTTC. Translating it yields CASSQDYVSYTF.

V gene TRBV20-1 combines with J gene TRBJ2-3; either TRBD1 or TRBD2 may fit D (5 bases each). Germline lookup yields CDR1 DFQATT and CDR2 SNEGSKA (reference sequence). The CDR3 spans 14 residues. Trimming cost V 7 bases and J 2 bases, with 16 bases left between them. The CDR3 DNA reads TGCAGTGTCGAGGGGCCGTTCCTCACAGATACGCAGTATTTT. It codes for CSVEGPFLTDTQYF.